This T cell receptor beta chain was documented in a study of blood T cell repertoires in COVID-19. V lost 1 base and J 0 bases, leaving 10 bases between the germline ends. The length of the CDR3 is 16 residues. Germline CDR1 SGHTA, CDR2 FQGNSA. Repertoires were generated with immunoSEQ multiplex PCR, while TCRdb's copy carries only in-frame clones and drops some. The sample consists of 200,000 or so clones, about 80% of them appearing once. Sequencing was done on a sample of PBMCs or T cells enriched from blood (not recorded which). The V call is TRBV7-2, the J call TRBJ2-1; possibly TRBD1 for D (5 bases). The TCR comes from a man aged 35 to 55 who had recovered from COVID-19. The CDR3 sequence is CASSLVGVSSYNEQFF. DNA for the CDR3: TGTGCCAGCAGCTTAGTAGGGGTAAGCTCCTACAATGAGCAGTTCTTC.